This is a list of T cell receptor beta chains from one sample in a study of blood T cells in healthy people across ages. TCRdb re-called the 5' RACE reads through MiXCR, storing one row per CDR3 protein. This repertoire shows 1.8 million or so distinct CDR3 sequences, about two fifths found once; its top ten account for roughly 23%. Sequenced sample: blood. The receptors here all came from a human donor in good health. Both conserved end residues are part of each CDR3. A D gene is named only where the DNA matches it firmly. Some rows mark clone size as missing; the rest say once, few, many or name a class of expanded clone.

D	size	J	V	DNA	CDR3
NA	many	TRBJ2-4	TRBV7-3	TGTGCCAGCAGCCCGATATCCAGGGTGGTAGGGGCCAAAAACATTCAGTACTTC	CASSPISRVVGAKNIQYF
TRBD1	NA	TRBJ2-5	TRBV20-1	TGCAGTGCTAAAATGCCAAGGACAGGAGGAGGTGAGGCACAAGAGACCCAGTACTTC	CSAKMPRTGGGEAQETQYF
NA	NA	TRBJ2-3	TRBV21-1	TGTGCCAGCAGCAAAAGGGTACAGGGATGGAGACTTAAAGGGGGTACGCAGTATTTT	CASSKRVQGWRLKGGTQYF
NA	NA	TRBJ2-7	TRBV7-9	TGTGCCAGCAGCTTAGATCAGGGTGTCACCTACAATGAGCAGTACTTC	CASSLDQGVTYNEQYF
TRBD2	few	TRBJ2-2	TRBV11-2	TGTGCCAGCAGTCGGACTAGCGCGAACACCGGGGAGCTGTTTTTT	CASSRTSANTGELFF
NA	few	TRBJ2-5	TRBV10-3	TGTGCCATCAGCTCCAAACCGGGACCCCAAGAGACCCAGTACTTC	CAISSKPGPQETQYF
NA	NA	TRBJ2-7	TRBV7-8	TGTGCCAGCAGCTTAGGTCGGGGGCTACTTGGCTACGAGCAGTACTTC	CASSLGRGLLGYEQYF
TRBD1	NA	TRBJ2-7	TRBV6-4	TGTCACATGGCCCTGGACAGGGGGTACGAGCAGTACTTC	CHMALDRGYEQYF
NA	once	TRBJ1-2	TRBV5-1	TGCGCCAGCAGCGCGATGGGACCAGGCTATGGCTACACCTTC	CASSAMGPGYGYTF
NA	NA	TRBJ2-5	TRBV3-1	TGTGCCAGCAGCCCACCGGGTAGAAAGACCCAGTACTTC	CASSPPGRKTQYF
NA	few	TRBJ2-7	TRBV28	TGTGCCAGCACGACAGCCGGACACGAGCAGTACTTC	CASTTAGHEQYF
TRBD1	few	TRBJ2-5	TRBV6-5	TGTGCCAGCAGTCATCCGGGACAGATGCAAGAGACCCAGTACTTC	CASSHPGQMQETQYF
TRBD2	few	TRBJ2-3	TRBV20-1	TGCAGTGCTCAGCGGGGGGATGACACAGATACGCAGTATTTT	CSAQRGDDTDTQYF
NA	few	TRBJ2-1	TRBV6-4	TGTGCCAGCAGTGACGGTTCTTATGAGCAGTTCTTC	CASSDGSYEQFF